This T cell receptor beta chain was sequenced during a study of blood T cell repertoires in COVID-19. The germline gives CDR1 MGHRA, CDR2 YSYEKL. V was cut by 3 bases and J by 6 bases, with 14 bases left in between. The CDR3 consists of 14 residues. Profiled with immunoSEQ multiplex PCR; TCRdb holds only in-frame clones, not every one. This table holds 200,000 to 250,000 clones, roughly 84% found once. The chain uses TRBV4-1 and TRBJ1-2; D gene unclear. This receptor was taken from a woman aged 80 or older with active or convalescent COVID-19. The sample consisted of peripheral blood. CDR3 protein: CASSQPGLVHGYTF. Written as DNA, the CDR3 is TGCGCCAGCAGCCAGCCCGGTCTGGTTCATGGCTACACCTTC.